One T cell receptor beta chain is described in this entry. The antigen is not known. Some clones are missing from TCRdb's copy, which holds only in-frame ones; the method was immunoSEQ multiplex PCR. The sample comprises 35,000 to 45,000 clones, 49% of which are singletons, and approximately 17% rests with the top ten. These data originate in a study of cytotoxic CD8 clonotypes in ibrutinib-treated CLL. Study summary: Researchers reported approximately twelve relapsed/refractory and some 14 treatment-naive patients, roughly 18 of them IGHV unmutated. Productive templates averaged approximately 260,000 per sample, and productive rearrangements 90,000 to 100,000. Whole-study results and caveats: Pretreatment clonality was elevated relative to age-matched healthy donors and paralleled circulating CD8+ T-cell counts.

In germline, CDR1 is SNHLY, CDR2 FYNNEI. Trimming took off 3 bases at V and 0 bases at J, with 11 bases between the two ends. The CDR3 has 15 residues. Sequenced material: PBMCs, taken before ibrutinib treatment. V is TRBV2 and J is TRBJ1-2; unclear D gene. The clonotype comes from a human donor with chronic lymphocytic leukemia. The CDR3 protein is CASSERQVTNYGYTF. CDR3 nucleotides: TGTGCCAGCAGTGAGAGACAAGTTACTAACTATGGCTACACCTTC.